The 27 T cell receptor beta chains listed next were all sequenced from one sample in a study of blood T cells in healthy people across ages. Then a second PCR, running about 6 to 11 cycles, was carried out with a sample-barcoded 5' primer and a J-beta primer mix. TCRdb used MiXCR to reprocess the 5' RACE reads, holding one entry per CDR3 protein. Altogether 1.2 million to 1.5 million distinct CDR3 sequences are present, approximately 40% being singletons, with the ten largest covering around 8%. Sequences were obtained from blood. The source of these receptors is a woman under 30 in good health.

Regarding this clonotype: Just one base apart from a much larger clone, this may be a read error. This chain uses TRBV9 with TRBJ2-7; 7 bases are a match to TRBD1. Per germline, CDR1 SGDLS and CDR2 YYNGEE. This CDR3 has 17 residues. Germline trimming cut 4 bases from V and 2 bases from J; bases unmatched to any gene: 15. The CDR3 nucleotides read TGTGCCAGCAGCCCATTCTCCGGGACAGAGCTGCCCTACGAGCAGTACTTC. It specifies CASSPFSGTELPYEQYF. The whole variable domain, remainder taken from reference TRBV9 and TRBJ2-7, is DSGVTQTPKHLITATGQRVTLRCSPRSGDLSVYWYQQSLDQGLQFLIQYYNGEERAKGNILERFSAQQFPDLHSELNLSSLELGDSALYFCASSPFSGTELPYEQYFGPGTRLTVT.

A note on this clonotype: This could be a read error, since a much larger clone is one nucleotide away. The chain recombines TRBV7-2 with TRBJ2-5; TRBD1 agrees at 8 bases. V lost 7 bases, J lost 13 bases, and 17 bases stayed unmatched. The CDR3 length is 14 residues. Germline V CDR1 and CDR2: SGHTA, FQGNSA. CDR3 sequence reads: CASTDRGVVYERYF. The CDR3 DNA reads as TGTGCCAGCACCGACAGGGGAGTAGTTTACGAGCGGTACTTC.

This clonotype was seen only a few times. The chain is built from TRBV4-1 and TRBJ2-3, with D maybe TRBD2 (5 bases). The CDR3 runs 15 residues. Per germline, CDR1 MGHRA and CDR2 YSYEKL. Trimming pared 0 bases from V and 5 bases from J, leaving 12 bases between. The CDR3 DNA sequence: TGCGCCAGCAGCCAAGATCGGGGTCCGGGAGATACGCAGTATTTT. It encodes CASSQDRGPGDTQYF.

The chain recombines TRBV7-2 with TRBJ2-2, with D hard to call. Trimming cost V 1 base and J 3 bases, with 12 bases left between them. This CDR3 comprises 16 residues. CDR1 SGHTA and CDR2 FQGNSA come from the germline V gene. This chain's CDR3 is CASSLGPVGYTGELFF. The CDR3 nucleotides are TGTGCCAGCAGCTTAGGCCCTGTGGGGTACACCGGGGAGCTGTTTTTT.

The gene calls are TRBV18 and TRBJ2-7, with 7 bases matching TRBD2. The CDR3 length is 14 residues. Unmatched junction bases numbered 3, after V lost 1 base and J lost 3 bases. Looked up from germline, CDR1 is KGHSH and CDR2 is LQKENI. The DNA of the CDR3 is TGTGCCAGCTCACCACAAGCTAGCGGCTACGAGCAGTACTTC. Translated, it gives CASSPQASGYEQYF. Based on the CDR3 plus reference TRBV18 and TRBJ2-7, the full variable domain is NAGVMQNPRHLVRRRGQEARLRCSPMKGHSHVYWYRQLPEEGLKFMVYLQKENIIDESGMPKERFSAEFPKEGPSILRIQQVVRGDSAAYFCASSPQASGYEQYFGPGTRLTVT.

Concerning this clonotype itself: Just one base apart from a much larger clone, this may be a read error. The chain couples TRBV5-6 to TRBJ1-5; D not certain. Trimming took off 0 bases at V and 9 bases at J, with 13 bases between the two ends. CDR1 is SGHDT and CDR2 is YYEEEE in the germline V gene. The CDR3 is made up of 14 amino acids. In nucleotides, the CDR3 is TGTGCCAGCAGCTTGGGGGAGACGCGATGGCCCCAGCATTTT. Its protein is CASSLGETRWPQHF.

About this clonotype: A much larger clone lies a single base off, so this may be a read error. The J gene is TRBJ2-3, the V gene TRBV9; TRBD2 aligns across 13 bases. This CDR3 has 16 residues. Germline-derived CDR1 and CDR2 are SGDLS and YYNGEE. Unmatched junction bases numbered 5, after V lost 3 bases and J lost 4 bases. The CDR3 reads CASSAGLAGDPDTQYF. Here the CDR3 DNA reads TGTGCCAGCAGCGCCGGACTAGCGGGGGACCCAGATACGCAGTATTTT. Filled out from reference TRBV9 and TRBJ2-3, the complete variable domain reads DSGVTQTPKHLITATGQRVTLRCSPRSGDLSVYWYQQSLDQGLQFLIQYYNGEERAKGNILERFSAQQFPDLHSELNLSSLELGDSALYFCASSAGLAGDPDTQYFGPGTRLTVL.

The table lists this clonotype with a few counts. The gene calls are TRBV6-5 and TRBJ2-3; D is unresolved. The CDR3 consists of 17 residues. V was pared by 0 bases and J by 8 bases, with 21 bases between. Germline loops: CDR1 MNHEY, CDR2 SVGAGI. The CDR3 coding sequence is TGTGCCAGCAGTTACTCCTCCCGGGCCCACTTAGGCCTTACGCAGTATTTT. This translates into CASSYSSRAHLGLTQYF.

This clonotype was found a few times. V gene TRBV29-1 combines with J gene TRBJ2-3; weak D call: TRBD1 (6 bases). Looked up from germline, CDR1 is SQVTM and CDR2 is ANQGSEA. The CDR3 contains 14 residues. Trimming left V 3 bases short and J 6 bases short, with 16 bases between. CDR3 amino acids: CSVEQGRAPDTQYF. The CDR3 DNA sequence: TGCAGCGTTGAGCAGGGGCGGGCCCCCGATACGCAGTATTTT.

The V and J genes are TRBV5-1 and TRBJ2-5, with TRBD2 identical over 7 bases. V lost 4 bases to trimming and J lost 4 bases; unmatched junction nucleotides: 7. The CDR3 covers 14 residues. Germline V lookup: CDR1 SGHRS, CDR2 YFSETQ. Written as DNA, the CDR3 is TGCGCCAGCAGCGCTCCTAGCGGTCGAGAGACCCAGTACTTC. As protein: CASSAPSGRETQYF.

The chain is built from TRBV13 and TRBJ2-7; TRBD2 agrees at 7 bases. The CDR3 length is 15 residues. Germline trimming cut 4 bases from V and 7 bases from J; bases unmatched to any gene: 13. Per the germline V gene, CDR1 is PRHDT and CDR2 is FYEKMQ (reference sequence). CDR3 bases: TGTGCCAGCAGCTCCCCGGGACTACCTTCGGGTGAGCAGTACTTC. Amino acids: CASSSPGLPSGEQYF.

The rearrangement joins TRBV10-3 to TRBJ1-5; D is unresolved. V dropped 3 bases and J dropped 4 bases, with 7 bases sitting between them. From germline, CDR1 is ENHRY and CDR2 SYGVKD. The CDR3 has 13 residues. The CDR3 reads CAISDQENQPQHF. CDR3 nucleotides: TGTGCCATCAGTGATCAGGAAAATCAGCCCCAGCATTTT.

V usage is TRBV7-2 and J usage is TRBJ2-1; perhaps TRBD2 as D (6 bases). V was trimmed by 1 base and J by 7 bases, leaving 11 bases between them. The CDR3 is made up of 14 amino acids. Germline V gene lookup returns CDR1 SGHTA and CDR2 FQGNSA. In DNA form, the CDR3 reads TGTGCCAGCAGCTTAGTCCGGGCGGGGAATGAGCAGTTCTTC. Translating gives CASSLVRAGNEQFF.

J is TRBJ2-3 and V is TRBV7-2; TRBD2 agrees at 7 bases. From germline, CDR1 is SGHTA and CDR2 FQGNSA. J lost 3 bases, V lost 2 bases, and 11 bases had no gene match. The CDR3 covers 17 residues. The CDR3 DNA is TGTGCCAGCAGCTTAAATCCGGGAGGTCTTAATACAGATACGCAGTATTTT. Encoded protein: CASSLNPGGLNTDTQYF.

This rearrangement joins TRBV28 to TRBJ2-3; TRBD1 is a possible D gene (6 bases). The CDR3 runs 16 residues. Trimming took 6 bases from V and 4 from J, leaving 20 bases between them. Per the germline V gene, CDR1 is MDHEN and CDR2 is SYDVKM. The CDR3 protein is CASRPQPYRVPDTQYF. The CDR3 coding sequence is TGTGCCAGCAGACCCCAACCTTACAGGGTCCCAGATACGCAGTATTTT.

This clonotype turned up a few times. The V gene is TRBV28, the J gene TRBJ2-1; TRBD2 matches 11 bases. Germline CDR1 MDHEN, CDR2 SYDVKM. V lost 8 bases, J lost 12 bases, and 12 bases stayed unmatched. The CDR3 length is 14 residues. The CDR3 sequence is CASSLTSGVSGQFF. As DNA, the CDR3 is TGTGCCAGCTCCCTGACTAGCGGGGTCTCGGGGCAGTTCTTC.

V is TRBV30 and J is TRBJ2-7; TRBD2 agrees at 14 bases. The junction had 13 bases not matched to a gene; V was cut back by 3 bases and J by 6 bases. Germline CDR1 and CDR2: GTSNPN and SVGIG (reference sequence). The CDR3 covers 17 residues. CDR3: CAWSTGLAGVTLGEQYF. The CDR3 DNA follows: TGTGCCTGGAGCACGGGACTAGCGGGAGTTACATTGGGCGAGCAGTACTTC. The entire variable domain, with the rest obtained from reference TRBV30 and TRBJ2-7, is as follows: SQTIHQWPATLVQPVGSPLSLECTVEGTSNPNLYWYRQAAGRGLQLLFYSVGIGQISSEVPQNLSASRPQDRQFILSSKKLLLSDSGFYLCAWSTGLAGVTLGEQYFGPGTRLTVT.

This rearrangement joins TRBV7-2 to TRBJ2-1; TRBD2 aligns across 7 bases. The DNA end is more similar to TRBJ2-7, so the J call may be wrong. The V gene's germline CDR1 is SGHTA and CDR2 FQGNSA. This CDR3 contains 16 residues. The CDR3 loop reads CASSLGLAVSYNEQYF. The CDR3 DNA follows: TGTGCCAGCAGCTTAGGCCTAGCGGTCTCCTACAATGAGCAGTACTTC.

This chain joins TRBV20-1 and TRBJ2-5; TRBD1 agrees at 10 bases. The CDR3 is 12 amino acids. V shed 8 bases, J shed 11 bases, and the junction held 11 bases outside the gene matches. The germline gives CDR1 DFQATT, CDR2 SNEGSKA (reference sequence). Here the CDR3 reads CSFRQGAGEQYF. CDR3 coding DNA: TGCAGTTTTCGACAGGGGGCCGGGGAGCAGTACTTC.

The V call is TRBV7-2, the J call TRBJ2-1, with 9 bases that match TRBD2. The CDR3 spans 14 residues. The V gene's germline CDR1 is SGHTA and CDR2 FQGNSA. The V gene end was trimmed by 5 bases and the J gene end by 10 bases; junction bases not matched to a gene: 9. This CDR3 reads CASSLRLAVQEQFF. The CDR3 bases are TGTGCCAGCAGCCTACGACTAGCGGTCCAGGAGCAGTTCTTC. The entire variable domain, with the rest obtained from reference TRBV7-2 and TRBJ2-1, is as follows: GAGVSQSPSNKVTEKGKDVELRCDPISGHTALYWYRQSLGQGLEFLIYFQGNSAPDKSGLPSDRFSAERTGGSVSTLTIQRTQQEDSAVYLCASSLRLAVQEQFFGPGTRLTVL.

The chain joins TRBV7-2 to TRBJ2-1, with a possible D match to TRBD2 (5 bases). V lost 5 bases to trimming and J lost 2 bases, with 16 bases between them. Looked up from germline, CDR1 is SGHTA and CDR2 is FQGNSA. CDR3 length: 16 amino acids. CDR3 protein: CASSPRTFSAYNEQFF. CDR3 nucleotides: TGTGCCAGCAGCCCCAGGACTTTTTCTGCCTACAATGAGCAGTTCTTC.

This clonotype has just a few counts. J is TRBJ2-7 and V is TRBV4-1, with D unclear. Trimming pared 3 bases from V and 3 bases from J, leaving 6 bases between. Germline V lookup: CDR1 MGHRA, CDR2 YSYEKL. The CDR3 is 12 residues long. CDR3 nucleotides: TGCGCCAGCAGCCACCTGAACTACGAGCAGTACTTC. Protein: CASSHLNYEQYF.

The gene calls are TRBV3-1 and TRBJ2-5, with a possible D match to TRBD2 (6 bases). Between the trimmed V and J ends, which lost 5 bases and 5 bases, there was a span of 27 bases. Per the germline V gene, CDR1 is LGHDT and CDR2 is YNNKEL (reference sequence). This CDR3 has 18 residues. CDR3 loop: CASSSRTGGTQLGETQYF. The CDR3 nucleotides are TGTGCCAGCAGCTCCCGGACTGGCGGGACCCAACTGGGGGAGACCCAGTACTTC.

The chain recombines TRBV5-1 with TRBJ2-4; 8 bases map to TRBD1. The J call may be faulty, since TRBJ2-7 better matches the DNA end. Germline V gene sequence: CDR1 SGHRS, CDR2 YFSETQ. The CDR3 extends over 15 amino acids. CDR3 DNA: TGCGCCAGCAGCTTTAAGCAGGGGGCGATCTACGAGCAGTACTTC. The encoded protein is CASSFKQGAIYEQYF.

The V call is TRBV6-1, the J call TRBJ2-7, with 10 bases aligning to TRBD1. Germline V gives CDR1 MNHNS, CDR2 SASEGT. With V trimmed by 0 bases and J by 7 bases, 9 bases remained unmatched. The CDR3 has 16 residues. The DNA for the CDR3 is TGTGCCAGCAGTGAAGCGGGACAGGGGAAAATGTCAGAGCAGTACTTC. Protein sequence: CASSEAGQGKMSEQYF.

The chain combines TRBV11-2 with TRBJ2-5; 7 bases are shared with TRBD2. With 5 bases clipped from V and 1 base from J, the junction kept 10 bases outside the gene matches. This CDR3 region has 16 residues. Germline V CDR1 and CDR2: SGHAT, FQNNGV. In DNA form, the CDR3 reads TGTGCCAGCAGCCCGGTCGGGCGGGAGATCCAAGAGACCCAGTACTTC. It codes for CASSPVGREIQETQYF.

The chain couples TRBV12-5 to TRBJ1-2; D gene uncertain. Trimming removed 2 bases at V and 2 bases at J, with 12 bases between. This CDR3 region has 15 residues. From germline, CDR1 is LGHNT and CDR2 FRNRAP. The CDR3 loop is CASGLPYDGNYGYTF. The CDR3 bases are TGTGCTAGTGGTTTGCCCTATGACGGAAACTATGGCTACACCTTC.